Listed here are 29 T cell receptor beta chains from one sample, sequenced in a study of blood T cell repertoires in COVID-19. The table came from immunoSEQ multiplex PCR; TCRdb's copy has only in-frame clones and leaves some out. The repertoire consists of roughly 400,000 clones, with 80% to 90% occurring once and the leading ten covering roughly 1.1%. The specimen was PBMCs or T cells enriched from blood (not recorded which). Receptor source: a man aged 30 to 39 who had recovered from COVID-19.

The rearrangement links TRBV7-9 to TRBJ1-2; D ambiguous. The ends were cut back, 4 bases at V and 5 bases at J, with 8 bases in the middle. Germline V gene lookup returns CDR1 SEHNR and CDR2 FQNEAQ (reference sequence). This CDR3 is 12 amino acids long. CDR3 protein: CASSSTGYGYTF. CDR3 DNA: TGTGCCAGCAGCTCAACGGGGTATGGCTACACCTTC.

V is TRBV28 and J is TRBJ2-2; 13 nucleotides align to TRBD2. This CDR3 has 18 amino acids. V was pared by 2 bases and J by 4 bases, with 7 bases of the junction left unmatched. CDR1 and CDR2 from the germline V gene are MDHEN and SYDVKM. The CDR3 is CASSLPGLAGVGTGELFF. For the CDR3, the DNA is TGTGCCAGCAGTTTACCAGGACTAGCGGGAGTAGGCACCGGGGAGCTGTTTTTT.

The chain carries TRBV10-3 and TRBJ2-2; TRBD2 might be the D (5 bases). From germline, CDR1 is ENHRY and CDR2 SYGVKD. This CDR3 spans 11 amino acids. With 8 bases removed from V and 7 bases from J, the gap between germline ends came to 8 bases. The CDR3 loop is CAIEGDGELFF. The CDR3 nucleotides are TGTGCCATCGAGGGAGACGGGGAGCTGTTTTTT.

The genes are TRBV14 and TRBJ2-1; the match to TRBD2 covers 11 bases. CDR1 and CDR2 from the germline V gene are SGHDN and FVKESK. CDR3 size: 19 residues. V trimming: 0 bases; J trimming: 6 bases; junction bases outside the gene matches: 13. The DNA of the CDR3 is TGTGCCAGCAGCCAAGAGGATAGCGGGAGGGCCGGTCTGGGCAATGAGCAGTTCTTC. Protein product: CASSQEDSGRAGLGNEQFF.

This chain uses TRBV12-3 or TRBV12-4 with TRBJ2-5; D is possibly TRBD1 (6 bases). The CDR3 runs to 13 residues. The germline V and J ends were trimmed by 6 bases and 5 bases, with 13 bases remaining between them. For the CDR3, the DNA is TGTGCCAGCAGCATTACAGGGCGCGAGACCCAGTACTTC. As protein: CASSITGRETQYF.

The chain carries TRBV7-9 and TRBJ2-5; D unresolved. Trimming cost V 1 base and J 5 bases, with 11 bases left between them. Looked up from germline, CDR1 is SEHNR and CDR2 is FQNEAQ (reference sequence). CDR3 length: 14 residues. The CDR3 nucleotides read TGTGCCAGCAGCTTAGAAGTCGAGGTGGAGACCCAGTACTTC. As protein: CASSLEVEVETQYF.

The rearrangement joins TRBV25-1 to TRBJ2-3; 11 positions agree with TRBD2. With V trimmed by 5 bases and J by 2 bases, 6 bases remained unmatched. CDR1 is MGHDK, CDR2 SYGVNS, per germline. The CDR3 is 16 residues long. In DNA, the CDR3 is TGTGCCAGCAGTTCCGGGACTAGCGGAATCACAGATACGCAGTATTTT. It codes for CASSSGTSGITDTQYF.

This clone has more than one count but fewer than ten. CDR3 in DNA: TGTGCCAGCAAACTCACAGGGTCTAATTCACCCCTCCACTTT. Its translation: CASKLTGSNSPLHF. The V and J genes are TRBV27 and TRBJ1-6, with D maybe TRBD1 (6 bases). Germline values: CDR1 MNHEY, CDR2 SMNVEV (reference sequence). CDR3 size: 14 residues. The V end lost 7 bases, the J end lost 6 bases, and 13 bases lay between the germline ends.

In DNA, the CDR3 is TGCGCCAGCAGCTTGATACAGGGGATGAAAAATGAGCAGTTCTTC. Protein: CASSLIQGMKNEQFF. V and J are TRBV5-1 and TRBJ2-1; 7 bases map to TRBD1. Losses at the gene ends were 1 base for V and 7 bases for J; bases not matched to a gene: 8. This CDR3 is built from 15 residues. Per germline, CDR1 SGHRS and CDR2 YFSETQ.

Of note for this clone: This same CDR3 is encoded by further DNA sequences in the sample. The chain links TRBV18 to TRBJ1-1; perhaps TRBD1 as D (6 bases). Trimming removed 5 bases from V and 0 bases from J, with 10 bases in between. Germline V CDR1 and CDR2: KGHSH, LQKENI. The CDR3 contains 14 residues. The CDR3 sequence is CASSGTGMNTEAFF. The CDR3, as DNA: TGTGCCAGCTCAGGTACAGGGATGAACACTGAAGCTTTCTTT.

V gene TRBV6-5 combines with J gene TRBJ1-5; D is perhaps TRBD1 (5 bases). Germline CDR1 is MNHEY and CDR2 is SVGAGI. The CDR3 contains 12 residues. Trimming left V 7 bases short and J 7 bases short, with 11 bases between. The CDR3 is CASTRGWQPQHF. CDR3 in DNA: TGTGCCAGCACTCGGGGGTGGCAGCCCCAGCATTTT.

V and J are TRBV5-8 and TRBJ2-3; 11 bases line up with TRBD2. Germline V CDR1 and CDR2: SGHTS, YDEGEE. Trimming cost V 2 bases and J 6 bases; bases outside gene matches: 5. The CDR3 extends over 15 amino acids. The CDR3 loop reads CASSFSSGRWDTQYF. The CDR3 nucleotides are TGTGCCAGCAGCTTTTCTAGCGGGAGGTGGGATACGCAGTATTTT.

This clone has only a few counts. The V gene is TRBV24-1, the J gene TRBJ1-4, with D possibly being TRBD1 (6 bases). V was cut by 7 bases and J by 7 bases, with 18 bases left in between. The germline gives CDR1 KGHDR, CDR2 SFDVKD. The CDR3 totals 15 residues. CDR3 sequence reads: CATSSDSHFGEKLFF. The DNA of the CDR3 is TGTGCCACCAGCTCGGACAGCCACTTCGGTGAAAAACTGTTTTTT.

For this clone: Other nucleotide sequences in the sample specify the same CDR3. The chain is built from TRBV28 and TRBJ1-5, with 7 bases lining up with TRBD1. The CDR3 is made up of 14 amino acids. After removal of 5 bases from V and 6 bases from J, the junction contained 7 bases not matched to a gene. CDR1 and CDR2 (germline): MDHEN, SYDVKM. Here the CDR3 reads CASSRQGAAQPQHF. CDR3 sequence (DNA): TGTGCCAGCAGTCGACAGGGAGCGGCTCAGCCCCAGCATTTT.

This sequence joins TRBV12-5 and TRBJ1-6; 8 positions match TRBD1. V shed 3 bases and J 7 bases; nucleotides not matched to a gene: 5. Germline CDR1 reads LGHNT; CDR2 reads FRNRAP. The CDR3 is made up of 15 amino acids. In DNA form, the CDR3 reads TGTGCTAGTGGTTTCGGGACAGGTCTCAATTCACCCCTCCACTTT. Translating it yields CASGFGTGLNSPLHF.

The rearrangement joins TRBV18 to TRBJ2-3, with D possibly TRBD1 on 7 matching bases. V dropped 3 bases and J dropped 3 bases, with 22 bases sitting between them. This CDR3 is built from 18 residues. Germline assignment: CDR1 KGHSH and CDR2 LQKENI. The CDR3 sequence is CASSPVEGARGSTDTQYF. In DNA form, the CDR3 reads TGTGCCAGCTCACCGGTGGAGGGGGCGCGGGGTTCTACAGATACGCAGTATTTT.

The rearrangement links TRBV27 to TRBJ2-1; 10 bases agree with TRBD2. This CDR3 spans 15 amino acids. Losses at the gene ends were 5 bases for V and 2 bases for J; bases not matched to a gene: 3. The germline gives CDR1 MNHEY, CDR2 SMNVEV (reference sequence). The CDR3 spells CASSVGLAPYNEQFF. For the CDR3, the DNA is TGTGCCAGCAGTGTGGGACTAGCGCCCTACAATGAGCAGTTCTTC.

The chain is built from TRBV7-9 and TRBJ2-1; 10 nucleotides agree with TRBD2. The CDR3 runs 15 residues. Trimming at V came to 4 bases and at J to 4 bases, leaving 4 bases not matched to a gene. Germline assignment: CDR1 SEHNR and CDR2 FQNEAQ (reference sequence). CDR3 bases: TGTGCCAGCAGCTATGGACTAGCGGAATACAATGAGCAGTTCTTC. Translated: CASSYGLAEYNEQFF.

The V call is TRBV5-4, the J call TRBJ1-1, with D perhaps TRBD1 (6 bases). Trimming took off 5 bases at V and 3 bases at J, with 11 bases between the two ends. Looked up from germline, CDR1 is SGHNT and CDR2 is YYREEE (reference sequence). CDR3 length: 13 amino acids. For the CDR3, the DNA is TGTGCCAGCAGTTCACAGGGATACACTGAAGCTTTCTTT. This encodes CASSSQGYTEAFF.

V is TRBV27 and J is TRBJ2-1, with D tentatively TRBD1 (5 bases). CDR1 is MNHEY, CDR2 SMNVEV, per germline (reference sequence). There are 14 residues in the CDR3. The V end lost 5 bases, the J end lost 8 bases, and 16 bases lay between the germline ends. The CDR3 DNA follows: TGTGCCAGCAGTCTTTCCCCAGGGTTGCATGAGCAGTTCTTC. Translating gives CASSLSPGLHEQFF.

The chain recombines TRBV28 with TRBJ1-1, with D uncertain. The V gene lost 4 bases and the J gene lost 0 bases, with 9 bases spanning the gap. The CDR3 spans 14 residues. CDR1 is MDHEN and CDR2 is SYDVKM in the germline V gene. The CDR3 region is CASSSHTLNTEAFF. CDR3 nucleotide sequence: TGTGCCAGCAGTTCCCACACGTTGAACACTGAAGCTTTCTTT.

The CDR3: CASSWTGQGNTEAFF. The CDR3 DNA is TGTGCCAGCTCGTGGACAGGACAGGGAAACACTGAAGCTTTCTTT. V is TRBV11-2 and J is TRBJ1-1, with 8 bases aligning to TRBD1. CDR3 length: 15 amino acids. Germline loops: CDR1 SGHAT, CDR2 FQNNGV. V lost 8 bases to trimming and J lost 2 bases; unmatched junction nucleotides: 10.

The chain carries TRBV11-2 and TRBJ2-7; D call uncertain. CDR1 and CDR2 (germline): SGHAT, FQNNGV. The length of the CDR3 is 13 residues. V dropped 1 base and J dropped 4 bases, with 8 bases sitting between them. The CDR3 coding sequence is TGTGCCAGCAGCTTAGGACAACAATACGAGCAGTACTTC. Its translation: CASSLGQQYEQYF.

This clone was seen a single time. The CDR3: CASSTSTNSGTGGSPLHF. The CDR3 DNA follows: TGTGCCAGCAGTACCAGCACGAATTCCGGGACAGGGGGTTCACCCCTCCACTTT. The rearrangement uses TRBV7-2 and TRBJ1-6; 11 bases match TRBD1. CDR1 is SGHTA and CDR2 is FQGNSA in the germline V gene. V gave up 6 bases and J gave up 9 bases; unmatched junction bases: 16. The CDR3 loop spans 18 amino acids.

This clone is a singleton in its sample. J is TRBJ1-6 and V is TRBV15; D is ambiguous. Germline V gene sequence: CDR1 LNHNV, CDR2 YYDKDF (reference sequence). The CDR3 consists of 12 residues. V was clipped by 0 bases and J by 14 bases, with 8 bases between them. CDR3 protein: CATSRDGSSLHF. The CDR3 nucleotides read TGTGCCACCAGCAGAGACGGGTCGTCCCTCCACTTT.

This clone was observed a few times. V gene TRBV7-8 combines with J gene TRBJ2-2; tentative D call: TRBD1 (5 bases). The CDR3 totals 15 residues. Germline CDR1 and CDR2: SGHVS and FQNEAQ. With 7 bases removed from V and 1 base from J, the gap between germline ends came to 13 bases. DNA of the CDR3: TGTGCCAGCACCCGGATGGGGCAGAACACCGGGGAGCTGTTTTTT. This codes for CASTRMGQNTGELFF.

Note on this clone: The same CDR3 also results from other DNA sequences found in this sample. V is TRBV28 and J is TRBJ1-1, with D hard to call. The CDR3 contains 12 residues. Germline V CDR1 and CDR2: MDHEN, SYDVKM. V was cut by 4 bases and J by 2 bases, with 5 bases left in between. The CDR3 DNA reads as TGTGCCAGCAGTTCAGGAAACACTGAAGCTTTCTTT. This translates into CASSSGNTEAFF.

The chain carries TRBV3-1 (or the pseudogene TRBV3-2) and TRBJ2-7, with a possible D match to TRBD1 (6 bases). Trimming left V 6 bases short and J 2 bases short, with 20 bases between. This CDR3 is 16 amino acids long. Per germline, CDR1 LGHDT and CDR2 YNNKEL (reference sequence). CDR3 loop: CASSLQGGVGTYEQYF. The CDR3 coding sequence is TGTGCCAGCAGTCTTCAAGGGGGAGTGGGGACCTACGAGCAGTACTTC.

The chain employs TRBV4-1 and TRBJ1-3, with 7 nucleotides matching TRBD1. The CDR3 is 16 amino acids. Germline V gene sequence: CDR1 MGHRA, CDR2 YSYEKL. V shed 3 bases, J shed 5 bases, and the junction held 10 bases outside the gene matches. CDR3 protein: CASSQVPGTERNTIYF. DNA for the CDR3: TGCGCCAGCAGCCAGGTACCCGGGACAGAGAGAAACACCATATATTTT.